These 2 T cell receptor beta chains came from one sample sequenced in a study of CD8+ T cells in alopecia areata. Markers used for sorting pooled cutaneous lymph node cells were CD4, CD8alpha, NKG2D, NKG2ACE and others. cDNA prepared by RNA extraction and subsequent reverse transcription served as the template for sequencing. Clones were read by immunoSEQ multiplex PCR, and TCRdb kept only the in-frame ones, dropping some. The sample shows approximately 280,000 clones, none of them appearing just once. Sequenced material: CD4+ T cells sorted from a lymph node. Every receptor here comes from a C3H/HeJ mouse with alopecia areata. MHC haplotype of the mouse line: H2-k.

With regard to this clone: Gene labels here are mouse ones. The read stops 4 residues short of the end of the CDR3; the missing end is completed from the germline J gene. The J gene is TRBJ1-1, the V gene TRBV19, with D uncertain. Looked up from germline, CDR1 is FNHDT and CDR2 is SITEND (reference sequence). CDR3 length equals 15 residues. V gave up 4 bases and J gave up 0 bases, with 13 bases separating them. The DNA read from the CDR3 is TGTGCCAGCAGTCCACCCGACAATGCAAACACA. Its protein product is CASSPPDNANT. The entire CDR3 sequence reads CASSPPDNANTEVFF. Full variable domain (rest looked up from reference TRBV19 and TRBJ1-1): GGIITQTPKFLIGQEGQKLTLKCQQNFNHDTMYWYRQDSGKGLRLIYYSITENDLQKGDLSEGYDASREKKSSFSLTVTSAQKNEMAVFLCASSPPDNANTEVFFGKGTRLTVV.

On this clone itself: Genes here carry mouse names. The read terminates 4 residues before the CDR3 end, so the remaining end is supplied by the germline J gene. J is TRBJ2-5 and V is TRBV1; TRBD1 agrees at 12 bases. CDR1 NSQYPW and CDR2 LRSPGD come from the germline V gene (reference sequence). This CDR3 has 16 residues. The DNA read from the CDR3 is TGCACCTGCAGTGCAGGGGACAGGGGGCGGGAAGAC. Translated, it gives CTCSAGDRGRED. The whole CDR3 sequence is CTCSAGDRGREDTQYF.